This passage covers 20 T cell receptor beta chains from one sample sequenced in a study of CD4+ T cells in melanoma. The data were produced by immunoSEQ multiplex PCR, yet TCRdb's version contains in-frame clones alone and is incomplete. The data show 45,000 or so clones, roughly nine tenths seen once. Sequenced material: peripheral blood. The receptors were sampled from a human donor with melanoma.

The gene calls are TRBV27 and TRBJ2-1; the D is unclear. The CDR3 loop spans 15 amino acids. With 5 bases removed from V and 0 bases from J, the gap between germline ends came to 11 bases. CDR1 and CDR2 (germline): MNHEY, SMNVEV (reference sequence). Here the CDR3 reads CASSTIRSSYNEQFF. CDR3 bases: TGTGCCAGCAGTACGATCAGAAGCTCCTACAATGAGCAGTTCTTC.

CDR3 bases: TGTGCCAGCAGTGACAGGGAAACCGGGGAGCTGTTTTTT. The encoded protein is CASSDRETGELFF. The V gene is TRBV6-4, the J gene TRBJ2-2, with D uncertain. The V and J ends lost 2 bases and 5 bases respectively, with 6 bases between them. The length of the CDR3 is 13 residues. The V gene's germline CDR1 is MRHNA and CDR2 SNTAGT.

This chain connects TRBV6-1 to TRBJ1-1, with D hard to call. The CDR3 has 12 amino acids. In germline, CDR1 is MNHNS, CDR2 SASEGT. V was clipped by 7 bases and J by 8 bases, with 14 bases between them. The CDR3 DNA reads TGTGCCAGCACCGATGGGGTGGAAGAAGCTTTCTTT. Translated: CASTDGVEEAFF.

The genes are TRBV7-3 and TRBJ2-2, with D perhaps TRBD2 (5 bases). The germline V and J ends were trimmed by 5 bases and 6 bases, with 16 bases remaining between them. From germline, CDR1 is SGHTA and CDR2 FQGTGA. The CDR3 has 15 amino acids. This chain's CDR3 is CASSPDLLGAGELFF. As DNA, the CDR3 is TGTGCCAGCAGCCCAGACCTACTCGGGGCCGGGGAGCTGTTTTTT.

This clone was seen a few times. The genes are TRBV5-4 and TRBJ1-4; TRBD1 matches at 10 bases. V gave up 4 bases and J gave up 12 bases; unmatched junction bases: 6. The CDR3 runs to 13 residues. The germline gives CDR1 SGHNT, CDR2 YYREEE (reference sequence). CDR3 in amino acids: CASSPGQGQELFF. CDR3 coding DNA: TGTGCCAGCAGCCCGGGACAGGGGCAAGAACTGTTTTTT.

The chain employs TRBV18 and TRBJ1-2; 7 positions match TRBD1. This CDR3 contains 15 residues. With 3 bases clipped from V and 8 bases from J, the junction kept 12 bases outside the gene matches. CDR1 and CDR2 from the germline V gene are KGHSH and LQKENI. Here the CDR3 reads CASSPEATGRGGYTF. The CDR3 DNA follows: TGTGCCAGCTCACCGGAGGCGACAGGGAGGGGGGGCTACACCTTC.

V is TRBV27 and J is TRBJ2-7, with a possible D match to TRBD2 (6 bases). The germline gives CDR1 MNHEY, CDR2 SMNVEV (reference sequence). The ends were cut back, 3 bases at V and 9 bases at J, with 15 bases in the middle. This CDR3 region has 13 residues. Here the CDR3 DNA reads TGTGCCAGCAGTTTTGGGGGGAGGAACCGGCAGTACTTC. Protein product: CASSFGGRNRQYF.

The chain links TRBV4-3 to TRBJ2-5; a weak D match, TRBD1 (5 bases). Looked up from germline, CDR1 is LGHNA and CDR2 is YSLEER. The V end lost 1 base, the J end lost 10 bases, and 16 bases lay between the germline ends. The CDR3 has 14 amino acids. CDR3 protein: CASSQVKGFGGQYF. Written as DNA, the CDR3 is TGCGCCAGCAGCCAAGTAAAGGGGTTTGGCGGCCAGTACTTC.

This clone was seen a single time. The chain links TRBV15 to TRBJ2-1; D might be TRBD1 (5 bases). V lost 2 bases, J lost 6 bases, and 8 bases lay in between. The germline CDR1 and CDR2 sequences are LNHNV and YYDKDF (reference sequence). There are 13 residues in the CDR3. The CDR3 loop reads CATSRPDSNEQFF. In DNA form, the CDR3 reads TGTGCCACCAGCAGACCCGACAGCAATGAGCAGTTCTTC.

The genes are TRBV5-1 and TRBJ2-7, with 8 positions matching TRBD1. The V gene end was trimmed by 7 bases and the J gene end by 1 base; junction bases not matched to a gene: 1. Germline CDR1 reads SGHRS; CDR2 reads YFSETQ. The CDR3 length is 12 residues. CDR3 nucleotides: TGCGCCAGCCGACAGGGGTCCTACGAGCAGTACTTC. It specifies CASRQGSYEQYF.

The chain has TRBV6-5 and TRBJ2-7, with 11 bases matching TRBD2. CDR1 MNHEY and CDR2 SVGAGI come from the germline V gene. V gave up 6 bases and J gave up 7 bases; unmatched junction bases: 8. The CDR3 is 14 amino acids. The CDR3 DNA sequence: TGTGCCAGCAGGGAACTAGCGGGGGAGCTTGAGCAGTACTTC. Protein product: CASRELAGELEQYF.

In this sample, this clone turned up once. The chain carries TRBV5-4 and TRBJ1-6; D is perhaps TRBD1 (5 bases). Germline loops: CDR1 SGHNT, CDR2 YYREEE (reference sequence). The CDR3 is 13 amino acids. Trimming cost V 0 bases and J 8 bases, with 6 bases left between them. CDR3 loop: CASSLEQDSPLHF. The CDR3, as DNA: TGTGCCAGCAGCTTGGAACAGGATTCACCCCTCCACTTT. Variable domain in full (rest from reference TRBV5-4 and TRBJ1-6): ETGVTQSPTHLIKTRGQQVTLRCSSQSGHNTVSWYQQALGQGPQFIFQYYREEENGRGNFPPRFSGLQFPNYSSELNVNALELDDSALYLCASSLEQDSPLHFGNGTRLTVT.

The chain combines TRBV2 with TRBJ1-2; TRBD1 might be the D (5 bases). Germline V gene data show CDR1 as SNHLY and CDR2 as FYNNEI. The germline V and J ends were trimmed by 11 bases and 4 bases, with 17 bases remaining between them. The CDR3 totals 13 residues. CDR3 loop: CAGTRVKSYGYTF. The CDR3 coding sequence is TGTGCCGGAACCAGGGTTAAGAGCTATGGCTACACCTTC. The full variable domain, its missing parts supplied by reference TRBV2 and TRBJ1-2, is EPEVTQTPSHQVTQMGQEVILRCVPISNHLYFYWYRQILGQKVEFLVSFYNNEISEKSEIFDDQFSVERPDGSNFTLKIRSTKLEDSAMYFCAGTRVKSYGYTFGSGTRLTVV.

This clone was found a few times. This chain links TRBV7-9 with TRBJ1-6, with a weak D call TRBD1 (6 bases). This CDR3 spans 13 amino acids. Germline values: CDR1 SEHNR, CDR2 FQNEAQ (reference sequence). Trimming took off 10 bases at V and 10 bases at J, with 17 bases between the two ends. The CDR3 region has the DNA TGTGCCATCGCGGGGGGGGCTGACTCACCCCTCCACTTT. Protein product: CAIAGGADSPLHF.

The rearrangement joins TRBV28 to TRBJ1-4; no firm D call. V lost 2 bases to trimming and J lost 5 bases, with 12 bases between them. Germline V gene lookup returns CDR1 MDHEN and CDR2 SYDVKM. The CDR3 is made up of 15 amino acids. The CDR3 here is CASSLETGSNEKLFF. The CDR3 DNA follows: TGTGCCAGCAGTTTAGAAACTGGTTCAAATGAAAAACTGTTTTTT.

The chain carries TRBV2 and TRBJ2-7; D gene ambiguous. This CDR3 comprises 12 residues. Deletions cut 1 base from V and 3 bases from J, with 4 bases between. CDR1 and CDR2 (germline): SNHLY, FYNNEI. The CDR3 DNA reads as TGTGCCAGCAGTGAAGGCGACTACGAGCAGTACTTC. It is translated as CASSEGDYEQYF.

The chain carries TRBV28 and TRBJ2-3, with 8 bases aligning to TRBD1. The CDR3 runs 16 residues. Germline CDR1 MDHEN, CDR2 SYDVKM. J gave up 3 bases and V 5 bases, and 10 bases lay outside the gene matches. In DNA form, the CDR3 reads TGTGCCAGCAGTGCACCAGGGGGCCCGGGTACAGATACGCAGTATTTT. Protein sequence: CASSAPGGPGTDTQYF. The whole variable domain, filled in from reference TRBV28 and TRBJ2-3, reads DVKVTQSSRYLVKRTGEKVFLECVQDMDHENMFWYRQDPGLGLRLIYFSYDVKMKEKGDIPEGYSVSREKKERFSLILESASTNQTSMYLCASSAPGGPGTDTQYFGPGTRLTVL.

V and J are TRBV25-1 and TRBJ2-3; 7 positions agree with TRBD2. The CDR3 is 14 amino acids. Per germline, CDR1 MGHDK and CDR2 SYGVNS. V trimming: 8 bases; J trimming: 0 bases; junction bases outside the gene matches: 5. The CDR3 nucleotides read TGTGCCAGCCGGAGCGGGGTAAGCACAGATACGCAGTATTTT. Its translation: CASRSGVSTDTQYF.

The chain combines TRBV7-3 with TRBJ2-3; TRBD2 aligns across 12 bases. Germline-derived CDR1 and CDR2 are SGHTA and FQGTGA. This CDR3 is built from 15 residues. Trimming cost V 5 bases and J 3 bases; bases outside gene matches: 3. The CDR3 DNA reads as TGTGCCAGCAGCCTGACTAGCGGGGGAACAGATACGCAGTATTTT. Protein product: CASSLTSGGTDTQYF.

This chain joins TRBV7-3 and TRBJ2-3; D might be TRBD1 or TRBD2, each matching 5 bases. Germline values: CDR1 SGHTA, CDR2 FQGTGA. This CDR3 has 13 amino acids. V gave up 4 bases and J gave up 5 bases, with 10 bases separating them. The CDR3 DNA sequence: TGTGCCAGCAGCTGGGGGAAGGAAGATACGCAGTATTTT. It yields the protein CASSWGKEDTQYF.